The entry below describes one T cell receptor beta chain. No antigen is known for it. Though nominally healthy at sampling, donors likely had unrecorded immune exposures. The data belong to a study of cytomegalovirus exposure and HLA in healthy donors. Regarding the study as a whole: A later look showed TCR association rates differing by HLA locus, highest for DRB1 and lowest for HLA-C. Presence/absence analyses assumed roughly uniform sequencing depth across donors.

PCR employed 60 Vbeta and 13 Jbeta primers. The table came from immunoSEQ multiplex PCR; TCRdb's copy has only in-frame clones and leaves some out. The sample includes 200,000 to 250,000 clones, approximately 79% seen only once; the top ten take 0.2% to 0.25%. The sample comprised PBMCs. The sequence was obtained from a girl aged 2 to 10 in good health and CMV-seronegative.

The CDR3 sequence: CASSPFPGTGSSYEQYF. The CDR3 DNA reads TGTGCCAGCAGTCCCTTCCCCGGGACAGGGAGCTCCTACGAGCAGTACTTC. V is TRBV25-1 and J is TRBJ2-7, with 9 bases fitting TRBD1. Germline loops: CDR1 MGHDK, CDR2 SYGVNS. V lost 5 bases to trimming and J lost 0 bases; unmatched junction nucleotides: 11. The CDR3 has 17 residues.